Following are 17 T cell receptor beta chains from one sample sequenced in a study of T cells in Graves' hyperthyroidism and ophthalmopathy. The TCR beta CDR3 regions underwent amplification using RNA transcripts as the source. HTBI primers drove first-round RT-PCR of the TCR CDR3. TCRdb analysed the multiplex PCR reads with MiXCR anew, one entry per CDR3 protein. Among about 420,000 distinct CDR3 sequences listed, 15% to 18% were seen once. Material: blood. These receptors were taken from a woman aged 18-29 years with Graves' hyperthyroidism.

This clonotype has a count of ten or more. The chain combines TRBV2 with TRBJ1-4, with a weak D call TRBD1 (5 bases). The CDR3 extends over 17 amino acids. V was clipped by 2 bases and J by 7 bases, with 20 bases between them. Germline CDR1 and CDR2: SNHLY and FYNNEI. In nucleotides, the CDR3 is TGTGCCAGCAGTGAACTCCGGGTCCCACTAAGGGGTGAAAAACTGTTTTTT. It is translated as CASSELRVPLRGEKLFF.

This clonotype occurred many times. V is TRBV30 and J is TRBJ1-6, with D unresolved. V shed 0 bases and J shed 6 bases, with 12 bases lying between them. The CDR3 extends over 15 amino acids. Germline V gives CDR1 GTSNPN, CDR2 SVGIG (reference sequence). The CDR3 region has the DNA TGTGCCTGGAGTGTACTAGGTGGTGGTAATTCACCCCTCCACTTT. Its protein product is CAWSVLGGGNSPLHF.

This clonotype was seen repeatedly, ten times or more. V usage is TRBV5-1 and J usage is TRBJ2-7; D is undetermined. CDR1 is SGHRS and CDR2 is YFSETQ in the germline V gene. The CDR3 has 13 amino acids. The ends were cut back, 4 bases at V and 5 bases at J, with 13 bases in the middle. The DNA for the CDR3 is TGCGCCAGCAGCCCGCAAGGGCGGAACGAGCAGTACTTC. Its protein is CASSPQGRNEQYF.

This clonotype was detected many times. V usage is TRBV16 and J usage is TRBJ2-7; TRBD2 might be the D (6 bases). The CDR3 is 16 residues long. CDR1 is KGHSY, CDR2 FQNENV, per germline. V dropped 2 bases and J dropped 7 bases, with 21 bases sitting between them. The CDR3 DNA reads as TGTGCCAGCAGCCAAATGGGCTTAGGCCCAAGCGGGGAGCAGTACTTC. This gives the protein CASSQMGLGPSGEQYF.

This rearrangement joins TRBV5-1 to TRBJ2-2, with 8 bases aligning to TRBD1. The CDR3 is 15 residues long. V shed 3 bases, J shed 3 bases, and the junction held 4 bases outside the gene matches. The germline V gene has CDR1 SGHRS and CDR2 YFSETQ. The CDR3 is CASSSDRGYTGELFF. The CDR3 DNA is TGCGCCAGCAGCTCAGACAGGGGTTACACCGGGGAGCTGTTTTTT.

This clonotype was seen at least ten times. The rearrangement links TRBV7-2 to TRBJ1-2; tentative D call: TRBD1 (5 bases). V was cut by 5 bases and J by 7 bases, with 26 bases left in between. CDR3 length: 17 amino acids. The germline V gene encodes CDR1 SGHTA and CDR2 FQGNSA. This chain's CDR3 is CASSIQPGPTVGGGYTF. In nucleotides, the CDR3 is TGTGCCAGCAGCATTCAACCCGGACCGACCGTTGGGGGTGGCTACACCTTC.

This clonotype was recorded at least ten times. In DNA, the CDR3 is TGTGCCAGCAGTGAAGTGGGAGGGTGGCGTCAGCCCCAGCATTTT. Amino acids: CASSEVGGWRQPQHF. The chain couples TRBV6-1 to TRBJ1-5; D gene unclear. Germline lookup yields CDR1 MNHNS and CDR2 SASEGT. The CDR3 has 15 residues. The V end lost 1 base, the J end lost 6 bases, and 13 bases lay between the germline ends.

This clonotype has at least ten counts. This chain connects TRBV20-1 to TRBJ1-6; 7 bases line up with TRBD1. This CDR3 has 16 residues. Germline V gene sequence: CDR1 DFQATT, CDR2 SNEGSKA (reference sequence). J was trimmed by 7 bases and V by 0 bases; bases with no gene match: 9. The CDR3: CSARDLSQGENSPLHF. CDR3 DNA sequence: TGCAGTGCTAGAGATCTGAGTCAGGGGGAAAATTCACCCCTCCACTTT.

The CDR3 is CASTPPGTIYGYTF. The CDR3 DNA is TGTGCCAGCACCCCACCGGGTACAATCTATGGCTACACCTTC. V usage is TRBV9 and J usage is TRBJ1-2; D gene uncertain. Trimming cost V 6 bases and J 4 bases, with 16 bases left between them. The CDR3 covers 14 residues. The V gene's germline CDR1 is SGDLS and CDR2 YYNGEE.

The chain combines TRBV7-9 with TRBJ1-1; D is perhaps TRBD1 (6 bases). The V gene lost 2 bases and the J gene lost 6 bases, with 19 bases spanning the gap. Germline-derived CDR1 and CDR2 are SEHNR and FQNEAQ (reference sequence). The CDR3 is 16 residues long. CDR3 residues: CASSLQRSRGYAEAFF. CDR3 nucleotides: TGTGCCAGCAGCTTACAAAGGAGCAGGGGTTACGCTGAAGCTTTCTTT.

The V call is TRBV12-3 or TRBV12-4, the J call TRBJ2-1, with 8 bases lining up with TRBD2. The trim removed 6 bases at V and 0 bases at J, leaving 4 bases unmatched. The length of the CDR3 is 15 residues. The CDR3 coding sequence is TGTGCCAGCAGCAAAAGCGGGAGCTCCTACAATGAGCAGTTCTTC. This translates into CASSKSGSSYNEQFF.

At least ten counts were recorded for this clonotype. This chain uses TRBV7-3 with TRBJ2-3, with D possibly matching TRBD1 (5 bases). The germline gives CDR1 SGHTA, CDR2 FQGTGA. V was cut by 1 base and J by 0 bases, with 8 bases left in between. CDR3 size: 15 residues. CDR3 region: CASSLNRFSTDTQYF. DNA for the CDR3: TGTGCCAGCAGCTTAAACAGGTTTAGCACAGATACGCAGTATTTT. The full variable domain, rest sourced from reference TRBV7-3 and TRBJ2-3, is GAGVSQTPSNKVTEKGKYVELRCDPISGHTALYWYRQSLGQGPEFLIYFQGTGAADDSGLPNDRFFAVRPEGSVSTLKIQRTERGDSAVYLCASSLNRFSTDTQYFGPGTRLTVL.

This clonotype was counted many times. CDR3 coding DNA: TGTGCCAGCAGCTTCGAGAGCGGGGCGACAGATACGCAGTATTTT. Translated: CASSFESGATDTQYF. The chain recombines TRBV7-2 with TRBJ2-3, with TRBD2 identical over 7 bases. Trimming took 3 bases from V and 3 from J; bases not matched to a gene: 6. This CDR3 spans 15 amino acids. The germline gives CDR1 SGHTA, CDR2 FQGNSA.

This clonotype was picked up many times. The chain joins TRBV20-1 to TRBJ1-2; D is unclear. Trimming took 3 bases from V and 8 from J, leaving 7 bases between them. The CDR3 covers 10 residues. The germline gives CDR1 DFQATT, CDR2 SNEGSKA (reference sequence). This chain's CDR3 is CSARDPGYTF. The CDR3, as DNA: TGCAGTGCTAGGGACCCCGGCTACACCTTC.

This clonotype was seen repeatedly, ten times or more. CDR3 sequence reads: CASSFATVYNEQFF. The CDR3 DNA reads TGTGCCAGCAGCTTCGCGACAGTCTACAATGAGCAGTTCTTC. The chain recombines TRBV11-1 with TRBJ2-1, with D maybe TRBD1 (5 bases). CDR1 and CDR2 (germline): SGHAT, FQDESV (reference sequence). The V end lost 3 bases, the J end lost 3 bases, and 9 bases lay between the germline ends. The CDR3 has 14 residues.

The chain joins TRBV4-1 to TRBJ2-3, with unresolved D. Germline V CDR1 and CDR2: MGHRA, YSYEKL. The CDR3 is made up of 16 amino acids. V was clipped by 5 bases and J by 0 bases, with 15 bases between them. The DNA of the CDR3 is TGCGCCAGCAGCATTCGACCGGCACTTAGCACAGATACGCAGTATTTT. Amino acid sequence: CASSIRPALSTDTQYF.

V usage is TRBV6-4 and J usage is TRBJ2-1; D is uncertain. Deletions cut 2 bases from V and 1 base from J, with 9 bases between. The CDR3 loop spans 15 amino acids. CDR1 MRHNA and CDR2 SNTAGT come from the germline V gene. CDR3 protein: CASSDISKSYNEQFF. The CDR3 nucleotides are TGTGCCAGCAGTGACATATCGAAATCCTACAATGAGCAGTTCTTC.